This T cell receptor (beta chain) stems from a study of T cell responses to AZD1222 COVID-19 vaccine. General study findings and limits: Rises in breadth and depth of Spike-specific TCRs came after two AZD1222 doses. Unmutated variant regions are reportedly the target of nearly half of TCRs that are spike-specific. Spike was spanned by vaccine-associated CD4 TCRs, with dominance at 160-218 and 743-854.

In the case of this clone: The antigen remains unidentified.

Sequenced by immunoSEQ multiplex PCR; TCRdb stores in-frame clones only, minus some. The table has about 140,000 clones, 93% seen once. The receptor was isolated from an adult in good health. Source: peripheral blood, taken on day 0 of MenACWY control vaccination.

CDR3 nucleotide sequence: TGTGCCAGCAGCTTGATGGGGGGTTCGGCGATCACTGAAGCTTTCTTT. Translated, it gives CASSLMGGSAITEAFF. This rearrangement joins TRBV5-5 to TRBJ1-1, with a weak D call TRBD1 (5 bases). The CDR3 is made up of 16 amino acids. The germline V gene has CDR1 SGHKS and CDR2 YYEKEE (reference sequence). The ends were cut back, 1 base at V and 4 bases at J, with 17 bases in the middle.